This entry lists 17 T cell receptor beta chains sequenced from one sample in a study of T cells after yellow fever vaccination (dated by TCRdb to between 2018 and 2021). Explained via the paper, the treatment or condition label denotes: live attenuated yellow fever vaccine strain. Libraries were prepared through 5' RACE. Reads for this sample came from an Illumina HiSeq 2500. TCRdb took the public reads, trimmed them with fastp at Q25, ran MiXCR for clone calling and kept in-frame beta chains. One record per CDR3 amino acid sequence lists the most common genes and DNA. The sample yields roughly 310,000 distinct CDR3 sequences; 8.7% were counted once. The ten most abundant clones make up roughly 18% of the sample. The input for sequencing was PBMCs, taken on the day of the first yellow fever vaccination. Receptors originate from a man younger than 35 who received the YFV17D yellow fever vaccine.

This clonotype was counted between two and nine times. The chain has TRBV5-5 and TRBJ2-2; a weak D match, TRBD1 (6 bases). Deletions cut 5 bases from V and 6 bases from J, with 20 bases between. Germline-derived CDR1 and CDR2 are SGHKS and YYEKEE (reference sequence). The CDR3 consists of 16 residues. The chain's CDR3 is CASSSGYREGAGELFF. The CDR3, as DNA: TGTGCCAGCAGTTCCGGATACAGGGAAGGCGCCGGGGAGCTGTTTTTT. The variable domain in full, with the rest retrieved from reference TRBV5-5 and TRBJ2-2, is DAGVTQSPTHLIKTRGQQVTLRCSPISGHKSVSWYQQVLGQGPQFIFQYYEKEERGRGNFPDRFSARQFPNYSSELNVNALLLGDSALYLCASSSGYREGAGELFFGEGSRLTVL.

This clonotype was counted at least ten times. The gene calls are TRBV3-1 and TRBJ2-1, with 8 bases lining up with TRBD2. Germline lookup yields CDR1 LGHDT and CDR2 YNNKEL (reference sequence). The CDR3 is 13 amino acids. V lost 2 bases and J lost 9; bases outside the gene matches: 3. The CDR3 spells CASSQQTSAEQFF. In nucleotides, the CDR3 is TGTGCCAGCAGCCAACAGACTAGCGCTGAGCAGTTCTTC.

This clonotype was picked up a small number of times. The V call is TRBV4-3, the J call TRBJ2-5; TRBD2 matches at 8 bases. V was clipped by 0 bases and J by 2 bases; unmatched bases: 11. Germline V gene lookup returns CDR1 LGHNA and CDR2 YSLEER. This CDR3 is 18 amino acids long. CDR3 amino acids: CASSQDPPGLVRQETQYF. The CDR3 nucleotides are TGCGCCAGCAGCCAAGACCCTCCGGGACTAGTAAGGCAAGAGACCCAGTACTTC.

This clonotype occurred a few times. V is TRBV5-4 and J is TRBJ2-3; possibly TRBD2 for D (7 bases). V was trimmed by 4 bases and J by 2 bases, leaving 20 bases between them. The CDR3 has 17 amino acids. Germline lookup yields CDR1 SGHNT and CDR2 YYREEE (reference sequence). The CDR3 region has the DNA TGTGCCAGCAGCCGCTGGCGCGGGGGACAATCCACAGATACGCAGTATTTT. Protein sequence: CASSRWRGGQSTDTQYF.

Only a few counts were recorded for this clonotype. The V call is TRBV20-1, the J call TRBJ2-3; no firm D call. The CDR3 is made up of 12 amino acids. V lost 5 bases to trimming and J lost 6 bases, with 12 bases between them. CDR1 is DFQATT and CDR2 is SNEGSKA in the germline V gene (reference sequence). CDR3 DNA: TGCAGTGCTGCACTAACCTGGGATACGCAGTATTTT. It encodes CSAALTWDTQYF.

The chain joins TRBV10-3 to TRBJ2-7, with 8 bases identical to TRBD2. Germline CDR1 ENHRY, CDR2 SYGVKD. CDR3 size: 17 residues. Losses at the gene ends were 11 bases for V and 3 bases for J; bases not matched to a gene: 21. CDR3 loop: CALRSRLAHLRGYEQYV. CDR3 DNA sequence: TGTGCCCTTCGAAGCCGACTAGCGCATCTTAGGGGCTACGAGCAGTACGTC.

The rearrangement links TRBV6-1 to TRBJ2-3; D is uncertain. Germline lookup yields CDR1 MNHNS and CDR2 SASEGT. V lost 7 bases, J lost 2 bases, and 13 bases lay in between. The CDR3 covers 14 residues. DNA of the CDR3: TGTGCCAGCACCTTCTCTAAGTTCACAGATACGCAGTATTTT. Encoded protein: CASTFSKFTDTQYF.

The sample holds a few counts of this clonotype. V gene TRBV6-5 combines with J gene TRBJ1-2, with 7 bases lining up with TRBD1. CDR3 length equals 15 residues. From germline, CDR1 is MNHEY and CDR2 SVGAGI. Trimming cost V 0 bases and J 3 bases; bases outside gene matches: 4. The CDR3 sequence: CASSYSTGTYYGYTF. The CDR3 DNA reads as TGTGCCAGCAGTTACTCGACAGGGACCTACTATGGCTACACCTTC.

The V gene is TRBV29-1, the J gene TRBJ2-1, with a possible D match to TRBD1 (5 bases). There are 16 residues in the CDR3. With 4 bases removed from V and 7 bases from J, the gap between germline ends came to 23 bases. The V gene's germline CDR1 is SQVTM and CDR2 ANQGSEA. DNA for the CDR3: TGCAGCGTTGTCGTCCTTTGGCAGGGCCCCTTTAATGAGCAGTTCTTC. This translates into CSVVVLWQGPFNEQFF.

CDR3 sequence (DNA): TGTGCCAGCAGCCAAGTCTATGGGAGCTCCTACGAGCAGTACTTC. Residues: CASSQVYGSSYEQYF. The chain uses TRBV3-1 and TRBJ2-7; D is possibly TRBD2 (5 bases). V was clipped by 1 base and J by 0 bases, with 10 bases between them. Germline V lookup: CDR1 LGHDT, CDR2 YNNKEL (reference sequence). The CDR3 is made up of 15 amino acids.

The chain links TRBV4-3 to TRBJ2-7, with D perhaps matching TRBD1 (7 bases). V was pared by 0 bases and J by 3 bases, with 15 bases between. The CDR3 extends over 16 amino acids. Per the germline V gene, CDR1 is LGHNA and CDR2 is YSLEER. CDR3 nucleotides: TGCGCCAGCAGCCAAGATCTTCAGGGGGGCAACTACGAGCAGTACTTC. Encoded protein: CASSQDLQGGNYEQYF.

The V gene is TRBV6-2 or TRBV6-3, the J gene TRBJ2-6, with D unresolved. The CDR3 has 15 amino acids. CDR1 and CDR2 (germline): MNHEY, SVGEGT. Trimming shortened V by 6 bases and J by 2 bases, and 11 bases separated the two germline ends. CDR3 sequence: CASSYRATGANVLTF. The DNA of the CDR3 is TGTGCCAGCAGCTACCGGGCGACTGGGGCCAACGTCCTGACTTTC.

The CDR3 bases are TGTGCCAGCAGTTATGGGCATAACACTGAAGCTTTCTTT. Translating gives CASSYGHNTEAFF. The chain couples TRBV6-5 to TRBJ1-1, with D uncertain. Germline V lookup: CDR1 MNHEY, CDR2 SVGAGI. The CDR3 consists of 13 residues. The V end lost 3 bases, the J end lost 2 bases, and 7 bases lay between the germline ends.

This clonotype has only a few counts. The V call is TRBV25-1, the J call TRBJ2-1; D perhaps matches TRBD2 (6 bases). V lost 6 bases, J lost 5 bases, and 17 bases lay in between. Looked up from germline, CDR1 is MGHDK and CDR2 is SYGVNS. The CDR3 is made up of 15 amino acids. The CDR3 DNA reads as TGTGCCAGCAGGGTGCTAGCGCTCCTTCACAATGAGCAGTTCTTC. Protein: CASRVLALLHNEQFF.

This chain connects TRBV30 to TRBJ1-5, with D perhaps matching TRBD1 (5 bases). V dropped 0 bases and J dropped 4 bases, with 13 bases sitting between them. Per germline, CDR1 GTSNPN and CDR2 SVGIG (reference sequence). The CDR3 is 15 amino acids. CDR3 in DNA: TGTGCCTGGAGTGTAAAAGGTCGGGGGAATCAGCCCCAGCATTTT. Protein product: CAWSVKGRGNQPQHF. Full variable domain (remainder filled in from reference TRBV30 and TRBJ1-5): SQTIHQWPATLVQPVGSPLSLECTVEGTSNPNLYWYRQAAGRGLQLLFYSVGIGQISSEVPQNLSASRPQDRQFILSSKKLLLSDSGFYLCAWSVKGRGNQPQHFGDGTRLSIL.

The sample holds a few counts of this clonotype. This sequence joins TRBV7-2 and TRBJ1-5, with unresolved D. CDR1 is SGHTA and CDR2 is FQGNSA in the germline V gene. CDR3 length: 13 residues. The V end was cut by 5 bases, the J end by 1 base, with 6 bases between. The CDR3 DNA sequence: TGTGCCAGCAGCGCTAACAGCAATCAGCCCCAGCATTTT. This gives the protein CASSANSNQPQHF.

A note on this clonotype: The limits of the CDR3 on the DNA are not certain, so only TCRdb's listed CDR3 is given. This chain links TRBV4-1 with TRBJ1-4; TRBD1, the D gene given by the table, was not confirmed from the DNA. Germline-derived CDR1 and CDR2 are MGHRA and YSYEKL. The CDR3 sequence runs 16 residues, both termini included. The CDR3 here is CASSLRARANNEKLFF.